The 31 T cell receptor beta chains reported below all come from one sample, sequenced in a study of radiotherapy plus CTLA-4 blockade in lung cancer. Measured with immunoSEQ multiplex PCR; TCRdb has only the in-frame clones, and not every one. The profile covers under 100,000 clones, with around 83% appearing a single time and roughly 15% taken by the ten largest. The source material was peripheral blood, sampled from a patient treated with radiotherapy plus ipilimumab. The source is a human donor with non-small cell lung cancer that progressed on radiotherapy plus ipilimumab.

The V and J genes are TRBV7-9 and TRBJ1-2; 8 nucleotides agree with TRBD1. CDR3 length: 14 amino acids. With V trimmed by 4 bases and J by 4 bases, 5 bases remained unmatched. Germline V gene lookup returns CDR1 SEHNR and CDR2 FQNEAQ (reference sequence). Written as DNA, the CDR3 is TGTGCCAGCAGCTCTTCGGGACAGGTCTATGGCTACACCTTC. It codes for CASSSSGQVYGYTF.

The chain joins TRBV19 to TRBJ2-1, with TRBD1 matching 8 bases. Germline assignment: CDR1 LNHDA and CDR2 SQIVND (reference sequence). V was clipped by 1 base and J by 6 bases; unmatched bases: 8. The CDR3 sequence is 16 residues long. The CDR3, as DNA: TGTGCCAGTAGTATAGGGGTCCACAGGGGGGCCAATGAGCAGTTCTTC. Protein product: CASSIGVHRGANEQFF.

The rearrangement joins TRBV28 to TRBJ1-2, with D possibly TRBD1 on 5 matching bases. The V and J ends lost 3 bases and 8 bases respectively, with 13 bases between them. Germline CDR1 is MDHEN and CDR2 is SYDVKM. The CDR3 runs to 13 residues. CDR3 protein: CASSLGGTRGYTF. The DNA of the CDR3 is TGTGCCAGCAGTTTGGGCGGGACCCGCGGCTACACCTTC.

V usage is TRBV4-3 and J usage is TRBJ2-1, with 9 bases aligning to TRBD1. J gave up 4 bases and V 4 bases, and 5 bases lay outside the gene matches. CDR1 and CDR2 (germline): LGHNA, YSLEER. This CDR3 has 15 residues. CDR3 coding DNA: TGCGCCAGCAGCCCCGGGACAGGGATTTACAATGAGCAGTTCTTC. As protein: CASSPGTGIYNEQFF.

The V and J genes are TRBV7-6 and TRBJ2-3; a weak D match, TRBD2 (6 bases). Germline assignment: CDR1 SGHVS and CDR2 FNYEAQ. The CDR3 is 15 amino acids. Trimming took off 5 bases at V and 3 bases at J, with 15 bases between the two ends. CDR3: CASSPQAGTTDTQYF. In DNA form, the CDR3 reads TGTGCCAGCAGCCCCCAAGCGGGCACAACAGATACGCAGTATTTT.

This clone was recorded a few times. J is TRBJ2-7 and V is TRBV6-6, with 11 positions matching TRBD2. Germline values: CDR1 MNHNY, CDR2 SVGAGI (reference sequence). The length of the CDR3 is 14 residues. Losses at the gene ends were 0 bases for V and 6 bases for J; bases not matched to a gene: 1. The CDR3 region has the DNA TGTGCCAGCAGTTACTCGGGGACTAGCGGCGAGCAGTACTTC. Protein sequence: CASSYSGTSGEQYF.

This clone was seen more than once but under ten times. CDR3 nucleotide sequence: TGTGCCAGCAGTGAAATAAGGGGGGGATGGGGCTACACCTTC. Residues: CASSEIRGGWGYTF. The chain employs TRBV6-1 and TRBJ1-2; D may be TRBD1 (6 bases). The germline V and J ends were trimmed by 2 bases and 8 bases, with 15 bases remaining between them. Germline V CDR1 and CDR2: MNHNS, SASEGT. The CDR3 consists of 14 residues.

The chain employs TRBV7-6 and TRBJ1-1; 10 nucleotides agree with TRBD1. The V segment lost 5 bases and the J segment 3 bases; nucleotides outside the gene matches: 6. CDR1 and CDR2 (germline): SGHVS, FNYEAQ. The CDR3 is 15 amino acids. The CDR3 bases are TGTGCCAGCAGCCCGGGACAGGGGCGCCACACTGAAGCTTTCTTT. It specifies CASSPGQGRHTEAFF.

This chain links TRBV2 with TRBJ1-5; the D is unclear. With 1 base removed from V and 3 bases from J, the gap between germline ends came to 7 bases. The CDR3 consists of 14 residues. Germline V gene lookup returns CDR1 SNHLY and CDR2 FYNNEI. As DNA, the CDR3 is TGTGCCAGCAGTGAAGTACTCACCAATCAGCCCCAGCATTTT. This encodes CASSEVLTNQPQHF.

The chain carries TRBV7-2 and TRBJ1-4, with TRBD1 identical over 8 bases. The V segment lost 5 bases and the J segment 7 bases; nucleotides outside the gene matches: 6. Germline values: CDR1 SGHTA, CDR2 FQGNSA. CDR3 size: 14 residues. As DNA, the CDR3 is TGTGCCAGCAGCAGTCAGGGGGCGGGTGAAAAACTGTTTTTT. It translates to CASSSQGAGEKLFF.

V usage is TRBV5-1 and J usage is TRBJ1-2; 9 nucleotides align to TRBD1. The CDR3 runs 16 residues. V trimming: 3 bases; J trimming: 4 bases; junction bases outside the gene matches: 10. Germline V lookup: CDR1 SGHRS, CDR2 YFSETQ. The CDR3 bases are TGCGCCAGCAGCTCTTTATCACAGGGGGCCACCTATGGCTACACCTTC. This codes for CASSSLSQGATYGYTF.

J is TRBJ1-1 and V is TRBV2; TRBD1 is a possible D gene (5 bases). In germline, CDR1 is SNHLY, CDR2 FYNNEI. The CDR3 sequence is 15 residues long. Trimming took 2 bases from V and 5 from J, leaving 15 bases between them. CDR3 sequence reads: CASSERRQGGTEAFF. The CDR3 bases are TGTGCCAGCAGTGAACGGCGGCAGGGAGGAACTGAAGCTTTCTTT.

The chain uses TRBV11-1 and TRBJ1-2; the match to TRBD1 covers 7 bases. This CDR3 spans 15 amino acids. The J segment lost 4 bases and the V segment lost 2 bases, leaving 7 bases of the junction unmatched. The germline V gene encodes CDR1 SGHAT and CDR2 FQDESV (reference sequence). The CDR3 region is CASSLTDQGGYGYTF. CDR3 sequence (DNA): TGTGCCAGCAGCTTAACCGATCAGGGGGGCTATGGCTACACCTTC.

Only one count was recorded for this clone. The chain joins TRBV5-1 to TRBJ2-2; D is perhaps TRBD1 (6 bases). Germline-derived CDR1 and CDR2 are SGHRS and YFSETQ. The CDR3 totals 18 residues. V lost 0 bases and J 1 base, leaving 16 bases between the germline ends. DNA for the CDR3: TGCGCCAGCAGCTTGGTTTCAGGGGATCGTAGGAACACCGGGGAGCTGTTTTTT. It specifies CASSLVSGDRRNTGELFF.

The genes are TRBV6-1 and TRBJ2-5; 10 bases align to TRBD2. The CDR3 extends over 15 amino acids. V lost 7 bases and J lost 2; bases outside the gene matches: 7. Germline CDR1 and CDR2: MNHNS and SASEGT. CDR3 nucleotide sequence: TGTGCCAGCACCCCCCAGCGGGGGGGGCAAGAGACCCAGTACTTC. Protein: CASTPQRGGQETQYF.

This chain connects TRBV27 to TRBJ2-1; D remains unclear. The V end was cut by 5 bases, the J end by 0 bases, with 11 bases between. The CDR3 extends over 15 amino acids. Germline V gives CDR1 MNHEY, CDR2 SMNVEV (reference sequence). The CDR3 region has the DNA TGTGCCAGCAGTCCATCTCCCAGCTCCTACAATGAGCAGTTCTTC. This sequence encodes CASSPSPSSYNEQFF.

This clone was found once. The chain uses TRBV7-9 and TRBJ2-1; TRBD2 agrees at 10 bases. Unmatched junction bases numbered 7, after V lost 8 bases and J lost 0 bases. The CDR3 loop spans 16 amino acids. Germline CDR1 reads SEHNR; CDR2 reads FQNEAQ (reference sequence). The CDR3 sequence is CASEDLAGVSYNEQFF. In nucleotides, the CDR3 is TGTGCCAGCGAGGATCTAGCGGGAGTCTCCTACAATGAGCAGTTCTTC.

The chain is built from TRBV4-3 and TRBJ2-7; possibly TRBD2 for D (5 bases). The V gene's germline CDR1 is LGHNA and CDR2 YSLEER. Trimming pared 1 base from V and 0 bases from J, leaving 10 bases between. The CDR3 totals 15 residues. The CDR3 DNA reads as TGCGCCAGCAGCCAAGGTCTAGCTGACTCCTACGAGCAGTACTTC. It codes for CASSQGLADSYEQYF.

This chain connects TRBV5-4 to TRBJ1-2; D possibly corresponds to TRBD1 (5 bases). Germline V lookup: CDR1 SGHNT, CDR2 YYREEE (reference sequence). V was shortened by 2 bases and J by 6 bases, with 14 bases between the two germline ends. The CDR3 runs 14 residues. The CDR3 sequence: CASSLAQVADGYTF. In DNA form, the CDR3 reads TGTGCCAGCAGCTTAGCACAGGTTGCGGATGGCTACACCTTC.

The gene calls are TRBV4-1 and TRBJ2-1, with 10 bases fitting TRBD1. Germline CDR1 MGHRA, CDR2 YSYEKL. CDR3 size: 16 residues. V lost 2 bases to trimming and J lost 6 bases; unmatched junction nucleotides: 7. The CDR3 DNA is TGCGCCAGCAGCCAATCAAGACAGGGGGCTCGCAATGAGCAGTTCTTC. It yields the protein CASSQSRQGARNEQFF.

In DNA form, the CDR3 reads TGCGCCAGCAGTCCAGGGCGGCCGGAGGCCCAGTACTTC. Translation: CASSPGRPEAQYF. The gene calls are TRBV5-1 and TRBJ2-5; possibly TRBD1 or TRBD2 for D (5 bases each). Germline V lookup: CDR1 SGHRS, CDR2 YFSETQ. V was cut by 5 bases and J by 9 bases, with 17 bases left in between. This CDR3 has 13 amino acids.

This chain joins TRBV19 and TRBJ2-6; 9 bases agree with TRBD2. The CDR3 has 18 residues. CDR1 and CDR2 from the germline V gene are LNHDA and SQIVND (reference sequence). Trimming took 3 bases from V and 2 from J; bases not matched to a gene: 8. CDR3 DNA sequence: TGTGCCAGTAGTATGAGGGCTAGCGGGGTCGCTGGGGCCAACGTCCTGACTTTC. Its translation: CASSMRASGVAGANVLTF.

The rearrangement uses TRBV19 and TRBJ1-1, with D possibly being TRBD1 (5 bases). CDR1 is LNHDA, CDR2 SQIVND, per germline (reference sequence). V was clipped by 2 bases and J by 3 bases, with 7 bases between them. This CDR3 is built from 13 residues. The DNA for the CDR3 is TGTGCCAGTAGTATATGGGGGGACACTGAAGCTTTCTTT. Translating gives CASSIWGDTEAFF.

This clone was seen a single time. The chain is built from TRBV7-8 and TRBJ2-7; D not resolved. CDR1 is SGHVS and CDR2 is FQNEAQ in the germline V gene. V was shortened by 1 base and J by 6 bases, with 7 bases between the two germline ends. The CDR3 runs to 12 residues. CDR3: CASSLVSGEQYF. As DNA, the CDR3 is TGTGCCAGCAGCTTAGTGTCTGGCGAGCAGTACTTC.

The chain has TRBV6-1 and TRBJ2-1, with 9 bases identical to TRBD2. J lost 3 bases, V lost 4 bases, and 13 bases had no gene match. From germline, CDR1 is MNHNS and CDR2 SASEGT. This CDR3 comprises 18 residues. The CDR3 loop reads CASSGGLAAGGGYNEQFF. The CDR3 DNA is TGTGCCAGCAGTGGGGGACTGGCTGCGGGAGGGGGCTACAATGAGCAGTTCTTC.

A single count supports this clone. The DNA of the CDR3 is TGTGCCAGCAGTACGGGGGCAATCACTGAAGCTTTCTTT. Its protein product is CASSTGAITEAFF. The J gene is TRBJ1-1, the V gene TRBV6-5; D might be TRBD1 (6 bases). V was shortened by 5 bases and J by 4 bases, with 11 bases between the two germline ends. CDR3 length equals 13 residues. Germline CDR1 MNHEY, CDR2 SVGAGI.

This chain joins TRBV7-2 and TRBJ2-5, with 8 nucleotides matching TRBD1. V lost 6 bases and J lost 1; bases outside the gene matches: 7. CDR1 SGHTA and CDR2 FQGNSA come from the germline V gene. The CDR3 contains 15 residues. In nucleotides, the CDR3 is TGTGCCAGCAGTCGAAATACAGGGGGCCAAGAGACCCAGTACTTC. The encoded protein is CASSRNTGGQETQYF.

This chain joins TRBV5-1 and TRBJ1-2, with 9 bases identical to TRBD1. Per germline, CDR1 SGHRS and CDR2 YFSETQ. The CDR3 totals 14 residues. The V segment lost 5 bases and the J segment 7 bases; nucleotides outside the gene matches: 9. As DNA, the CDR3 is TGCGCCAGCAGTCCCCCGGGACAGGGATTTGGCTACACCTTC. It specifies CASSPPGQGFGYTF.

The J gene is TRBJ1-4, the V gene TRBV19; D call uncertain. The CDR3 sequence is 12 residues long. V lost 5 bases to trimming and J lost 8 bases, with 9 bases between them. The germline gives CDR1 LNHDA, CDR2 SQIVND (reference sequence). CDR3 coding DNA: TGTGCCAGTAGTTTCCTTGACGAAAAACTGTTTTTT. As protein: CASSFLDEKLFF.

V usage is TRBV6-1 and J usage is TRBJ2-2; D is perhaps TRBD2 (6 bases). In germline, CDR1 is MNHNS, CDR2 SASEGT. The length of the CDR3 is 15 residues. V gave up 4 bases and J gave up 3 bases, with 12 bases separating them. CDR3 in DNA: TGTGCCAGCAGTGCAGGGACTGCTGACACCGGGGAGCTGTTTTTT. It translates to CASSAGTADTGELFF.

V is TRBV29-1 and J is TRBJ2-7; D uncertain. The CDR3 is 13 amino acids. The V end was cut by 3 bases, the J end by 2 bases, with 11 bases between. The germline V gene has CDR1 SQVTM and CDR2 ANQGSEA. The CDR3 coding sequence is TGCAGCGTTGATCGAACTAAAGCCTACGAGCAGTACTTC. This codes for CSVDRTKAYEQYF.